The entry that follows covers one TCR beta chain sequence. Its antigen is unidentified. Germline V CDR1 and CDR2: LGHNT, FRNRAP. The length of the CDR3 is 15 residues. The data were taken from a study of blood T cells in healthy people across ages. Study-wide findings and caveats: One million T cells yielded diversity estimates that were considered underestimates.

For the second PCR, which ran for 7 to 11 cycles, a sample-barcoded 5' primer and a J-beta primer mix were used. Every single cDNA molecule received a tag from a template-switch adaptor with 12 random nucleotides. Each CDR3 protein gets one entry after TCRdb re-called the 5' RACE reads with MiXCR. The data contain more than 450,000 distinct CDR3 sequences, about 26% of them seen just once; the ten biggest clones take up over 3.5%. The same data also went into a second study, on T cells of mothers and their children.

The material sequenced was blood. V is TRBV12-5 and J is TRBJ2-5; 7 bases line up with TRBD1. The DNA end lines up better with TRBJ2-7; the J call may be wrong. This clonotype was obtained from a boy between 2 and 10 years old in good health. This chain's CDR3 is CASGSPGTESDEQYF. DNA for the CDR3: TGTGCTAGTGGTTCCCCCGGGACAGAAAGCGACGAGCAGTACTTC.